This T cell receptor beta chain was sequenced in a study of cytomegalovirus exposure and HLA in healthy donors. In germline, CDR1 is SEHNR, CDR2 FQNEAQ (reference sequence). The germline V and J ends were trimmed by 5 bases and 2 bases, with 12 bases remaining between them. This CDR3 has 14 amino acids. Sequencing was performed with immunoSEQ multiplex PCR; in TCRdb, only in-frame clones are kept and a portion is missing. The profile covers about 150,000 clones, with 94% appearing a single time and approximately 1.8% taken by the ten largest. The specimen was PBMCs. This TCR was recovered from a young man in good health and CMV-seropositive. The chain has TRBV7-9 and TRBJ2-5, with a weak D call TRBD2 (6 bases). CDR3 DNA sequence: TGTGCCAGCAGCCGGCAGAGCGGGCAAGAGACCCAGTACTTC. Its protein is CASSRQSGQETQYF.